Sequencing of this TCR beta chain was carried out in a study of CD8+ T cells in alopecia areata. Across the whole study: Treatment comprised oral tofacitinib, 5 to 10 mg twice daily, in treated patients. Study findings and constraints: Possibly because of HLA-related factors, TCR sharing was less clear across patients than in mice. Lesional scalp, especially alopecia totalis/universalis, showed higher clonality than normal scalp.

On this clone itself: The antigen remains unidentified.

Extraction of RNA preceded its reverse transcription into cDNA, which served as the sequencing template. The protocol was immunoSEQ multiplex PCR, while the TCRdb copy is restricted to in-frame clones and leaves out a portion. The sample contains roughly 180,000 clones, about 63% of which appear only once. Alopecia areata patients had lesional scalp punch biopsies and peripheral blood taken from them. V was clipped by 6 bases and J by 7 bases; unmatched bases: 7. The CDR3 has 13 amino acids. The germline V gene encodes CDR1 MNHEY and CDR2 SVGAGI. The chain is built from TRBV6-5 and TRBJ1-2; 8 bases line up with TRBD1. Sequencing used CD4+ T cells sorted from blood, obtained at week 0. The receptor was isolated from a human donor with alopecia areata. CDR3 sequence: CASRGTGGGGYTF. The DNA of the CDR3 is TGTGCCAGCAGGGGAACAGGGGGAGGTGGCTACACCTTC.